This T cell receptor beta chain was obtained from a study of vaccination effects on CD4 cells after COVID-19. Culture proceeded for approximately nine days, and CD4+ T cells were then isolated. Two-dose BNT162b2 or mRNA-1273 vaccination was given to participants. Study conclusions and caveats: Convalescent patients were few in the study, and early post-infection timepoints were absent.

Libraries were prepared by immunoSEQ multiplex PCR; TCRdb keeps only in-frame clonotypes and omits some of them. The sample consists of more than 60,000 clones, 74% of them appearing once. The CDR3 loop spans 16 amino acids. The J segment lost 3 bases and the V segment lost 3 bases, leaving 7 bases of the junction unmatched. CDR1 is MNHNS, CDR2 SASEGT, per germline. Concerning this clone: What it recognizes is unknown.

V gene TRBV6-1 combines with J gene TRBJ2-2; 7 bases line up with TRBD1. Specimen: CD4+ T cells from PBMCs cultured without peptide, collected after COVID-19 vaccination. This receptor was identified in a human donor who received a COVID-19 vaccine. The CDR3 bases are TGTGCCAGCAGTGAGCGAGACAGGGTATACACCGGGGAGCTGTTTTTT. As protein: CASSERDRVYTGELFF.